The rows below give T cell receptor beta chains drawn from one sample of a study of blood T cell repertoires in COVID-19. TCRdb's table, derived via immunoSEQ multiplex PCR, lists solely in-frame clones and lacks some. Of approximately 150,000 clones listed, about 85% were seen once; the top ten hold less than 3.5%. Material for sequencing was peripheral blood. Receptors were obtained from a human donor with acute or convalescent COVID-19. The donor label of this sample is uncertain. CDR3s include the opening cysteine and the closing phenylalanine or tryptophan. The D gene is left open where the match is weak. Expanded clones are given a class, and other clones once, few, many or no size at all.

j_gene,v_gene,d_gene,abundance,CDR3aa,CDR3nt
TRBJ2-1,TRBV2,TRBD1,-,CATGTGGNEQFF,TGTGCCACCGGGACAGGGGGGAATGAGCAGTTCTTC
TRBJ1-3,TRBV30,-,-,CAWNTMDSGNTIYF,TGTGCCTGGAATACTATGGACTCTGGAAACACCATATATTTT
TRBJ2-3,TRBV11-2,TRBD2,-,CASRIAGTDTQYF,TGTGCCAGCAGGATAGCGGGTACAGATACGCAGTATTTT
TRBJ2-7,TRBV7-9,-,-,CASSRFGSGYPYEQYF,TGTGCCAGCAGCCGATTTGGATCGGGGTATCCCTACGAGCAGTACTTC
TRBJ1-3,TRBV7-2,TRBD1,-,CASSLQGAYGNTIYF,TGTGCCAGCAGCTTACAGGGGGCGTATGGAAACACCATATATTTT
TRBJ2-7,TRBV11-3,TRBD2,-,CASSERGAYYEQYF,TGTGCCAGCAGTGAGCGGGGGGCTTACTACGAGCAGTACTTC
TRBJ2-3,TRBV9,TRBD2,-,CASSVGLAGGSDTQYF,TGTGCCAGCAGCGTAGGACTAGCGGGAGGTTCAGATACGCAGTATTTT
TRBJ1-1,TRBV5-1,-,few,CASSLAGETEAFF,TGCGCCAGCAGCTTGGCAGGGGAGACTGAAGCTTTCTTT
TRBJ1-1,TRBV10-3,TRBD1,once,CAISGDRGLEAFF,TGTGCCATCAGTGGGGACAGGGGGCTGGAAGCTTTCTTT
TRBJ1-1,TRBV19,TRBD1,-,CASAPGTALNTEAFF,TGTGCCAGTGCACCTGGGACAGCCCTGAACACTGAAGCTTTCTTT
TRBJ2-1,TRBV6-6,-,-,CASTSGSAYNEQFF,TGTGCCAGCACGTCGGGGAGCGCATACAATGAGCAGTTCTTC
TRBJ2-5,TRBV2,TRBD2,-,CASSEGGGQETQYF,TGTGCCAGCAGTGAAGGCGGGGGCCAAGAGACCCAGTACTTC
TRBJ1-3,TRBV10-3,-,once,CAISGGQMGNTIYF,TGTGCCATCAGTGGAGGGCAGATGGGAAACACCATATATTTT
TRBJ1-2,TRBV28,-,once,CASSLWVAAYGYTF,TGTGCCAGCAGTTTATGGGTGGCCGCCTATGGCTACACCTTC
TRBJ1-6,TRBV3-1/TRBV3-2,TRBD1,-,CASSRRQGRDSPLHF,TGTGCCAGCAGCCGGCGACAGGGACGAGATTCACCCCTCCACTTT
TRBJ2-3,TRBV18,TRBD2,-,CASSPEAGGRDTQYF,TGTGCCAGCTCACCTGAAGCGGGAGGTAGGGATACGCAGTATTTT
TRBJ2-3,TRBV10-3,-,-,CAISKTGSTDTQYF,TGTGCCATCAGTAAGACAGGCAGCACAGATACGCAGTATTTT
TRBJ1-1,TRBV7-9,-,-,CASSLIDRRDEAFF,TGTGCCAGCAGCTTAATTGACAGAAGGGATGAAGCTTTCTTT
TRBJ2-2,TRBV21-1,-,-,CASTHPVWTSGTPTGELFF,TGTGCCAGCACCCACCCCGTATGGACTAGCGGGACCCCCACCGGGGAGCTGTTTTTT
TRBJ1-3,TRBV7-2,-,-,CASSSIRGGGGNTIYF,TGTGCCAGCAGCTCCATTCGAGGGGGAGGGGGAAACACCATATATTTT
TRBJ1-4,TRBV11-2,TRBD1,few,CASSPTTGGGATNEKLFF,TGTGCCAGCAGCCCGACCACAGGGGGCGGTGCAACTAATGAAAAACTGTTTTTT
TRBJ1-5,TRBV5-1,-,-,CASSLQSGSNQPQHF,TGCGCCAGCAGCTTACAATCGGGGAGCAATCAGCCCCAGCATTTT
TRBJ2-5,TRBV5-4,TRBD2,-,CASTHLSGEETQYF,TGTGCCAGCACCCACCTTAGCGGGGAAGAGACCCAGTACTTC
TRBJ2-3,TRBV5-1,TRBD2,few,CASSLGGSGDTQYF,TGCGCCAGCAGCTTGGGCGGGAGTGGGGATACGCAGTATTTT
TRBJ1-5,TRBV7-9,-,-,CASSRGGQPQHF,TGTGCCAGCAGCCGGGGGGGTCAGCCCCAGCATTTT
TRBJ1-5,TRBV13,-,-,CASSRGKGDQPQHF,TGTGCCAGCAGCCGGGGCAAGGGGGATCAGCCCCAGCATTTT